This TCR beta chain came from a study of beta chain features in type 1 diabetes. Germline V gene sequence: CDR1 MNHEY, CDR2 SMNVEV (reference sequence). The CDR3 runs 14 residues. V was cut by 2 bases and J by 0 bases, with 7 bases left in between. TCRB transcripts that were expressed got sequenced, as all of the isolated RNA had been reverse transcribed. TCRdb keeps only in-frame clones here, not all; method: immunoSEQ multiplex PCR. The table has approximately 470,000 clones, around 28% seen once. On average, the one heparinised blood draw given by each donor was 90 to 150 mL. Sequencing used naive CD4+ T cells from blood. The rearrangement uses TRBV27 and TRBJ1-1; no reliable D call. The receptor was derived from a man between 18 and 35 years old in good health. CDR3 nucleotides: TGTGCCAGCAGTTTACGCAGACTGAACACTGAAGCTTTCTTT. This codes for CASSLRRLNTEAFF.